Listed here is a single T cell receptor beta chain. Its target antigen remains unknown. It has no much larger one-base neighbor in the sample; base qualities were not kept. At the junction V is shortened by 2 bases and J by 0 bases, with 13 bases in between. Spanning cysteine to phenylalanine, the CDR3 consists of 16 amino acids. Kept here is only the CDR3 DNA, which spans 48 bases and is read in frame from base 1. From the germline V gene (reference sequence), CDR1 is SGHNT and CDR2 is YYREEE. The library was prepared using the immunoSEQ multiplex PCR assay. In TCRdb, the immuneACCESS table is reduced to in-frame sequences with V and J assigned. These tables do not hold every clone; where another copy was compared, an unresolved V gene accounts for under half, and the others remain unexplained. Counted in this sample were 60,000 to 95,000 clones; around four fifths of them appeared once. Clones ranked in the top ten supply roughly 16% of the sample.

The data belong to a study of control samples from healthy donors and cancer patients (dated by TCRdb to 2020 to 2021). This sequence was found in a man aged 45-60 years in good health. The chain couples TRBV5-4 to TRBJ2-3; TRBD1 is possibly the D segment (6 matching bases). The sequenced sample was blood. The nucleotides read TGTGCCAGCAGCTTAGGGACAAACCCTAGCACAGATACGCAGTATTTT. It codes for CASSLGTNPSTDTQYF.